Described below is a single T cell receptor (beta chain) sequence and its context. The antigen remains undetermined. Sequencing used immunoSEQ multiplex PCR; TCRdb keeps in-frame clones, though not all of them. This sample carries around 53,000 clones, 85% of them seen once, and the ten largest clones take around 20%. This CDR3 spans 17 amino acids. V gave up 0 bases and J gave up 4 bases; unmatched junction bases: 8. Germline V gene sequence: CDR1 PRHDT, CDR2 FYEKMQ (reference sequence). The sample belongs to a study of OX40 agonist ivuxolimab in advanced cancers. Study findings and constraints: Compared with others, partial responders at 0.1-3.0 mg/kg displayed clonal expansion among the lowest. Expanded clones were, on average, more numerous among CD8+ T cells than CD4+.

J is TRBJ2-3 and V is TRBV13; 9 positions agree with TRBD1. The sequence was collected from an adult with an advanced solid tumor such as melanoma, head and neck, liver or kidney cancer. The specimen was CD4+ or CD8+ T cells sorted from blood, collected in a trial of the OX40 agonist ivuxolimab. The CDR3 bases are TGTGCCAGCAGCTTAGGATTTGACAGGGGGGTTTCAGATACGCAGTATTTT. Translated: CASSLGFDRGVSDTQYF.